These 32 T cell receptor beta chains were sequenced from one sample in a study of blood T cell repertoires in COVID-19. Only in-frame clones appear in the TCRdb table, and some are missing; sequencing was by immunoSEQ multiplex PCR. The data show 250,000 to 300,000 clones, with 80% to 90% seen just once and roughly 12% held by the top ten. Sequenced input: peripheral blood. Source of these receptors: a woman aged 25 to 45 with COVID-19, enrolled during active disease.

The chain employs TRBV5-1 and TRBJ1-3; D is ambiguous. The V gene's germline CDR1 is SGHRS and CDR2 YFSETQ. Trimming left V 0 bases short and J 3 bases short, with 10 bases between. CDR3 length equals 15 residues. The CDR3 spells CASSLDFGFGNTIYF. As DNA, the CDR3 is TGCGCCAGCAGCTTGGATTTCGGGTTTGGAAACACCATATATTTT. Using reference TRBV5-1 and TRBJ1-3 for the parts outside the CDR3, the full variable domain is KAGVTQTPRYLIKTRGQQVTLSCSPISGHRSVSWYQQTPGQGLQFLFEYFSETQRNKGNFPGRFSGRQFSNSRSEMNVSTLELGDSALYLCASSLDFGFGNTIYFGEGSWLTVV.

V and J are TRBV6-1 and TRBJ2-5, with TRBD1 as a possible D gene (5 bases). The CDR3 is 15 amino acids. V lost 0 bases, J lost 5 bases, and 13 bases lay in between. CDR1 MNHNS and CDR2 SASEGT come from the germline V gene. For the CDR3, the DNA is TGTGCCAGCAGTGAAGCAACAGGCTATAGGGAGACCCAGTACTTC. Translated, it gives CASSEATGYRETQYF.

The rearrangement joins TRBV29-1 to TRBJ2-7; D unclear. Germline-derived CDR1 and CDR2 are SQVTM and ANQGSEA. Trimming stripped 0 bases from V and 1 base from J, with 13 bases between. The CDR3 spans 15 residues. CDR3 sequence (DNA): TGCAGCGTTGAAGATCTAAGGCGAGGATCCTACGAGCAGTACTTC. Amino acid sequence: CSVEDLRRGSYEQYF.

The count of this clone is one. CDR3 loop: CASSLVLGTGGNYGYTF. In DNA, the CDR3 is TGTGCCAGCAGCTTAGTGTTGGGGACAGGGGGCAACTATGGCTACACCTTC. The chain couples TRBV7-2 to TRBJ1-2, with 12 bases that match TRBD1. The germline gives CDR1 SGHTA, CDR2 FQGNSA. This CDR3 region has 17 residues. The J segment lost 2 bases and the V segment lost 1 base, leaving 5 bases of the junction unmatched.

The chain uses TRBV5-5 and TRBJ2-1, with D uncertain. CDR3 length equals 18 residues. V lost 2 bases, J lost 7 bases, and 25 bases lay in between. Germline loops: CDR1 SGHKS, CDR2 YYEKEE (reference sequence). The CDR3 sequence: CASSLVQTQGGLVNEQFF. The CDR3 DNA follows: TGTGCCAGCAGCTTAGTGCAGACTCAAGGCGGTCTTGTAAATGAGCAGTTCTTC. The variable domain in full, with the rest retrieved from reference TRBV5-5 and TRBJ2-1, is DAGVTQSPTHLIKTRGQQVTLRCSPISGHKSVSWYQQVLGQGPQFIFQYYEKEERGRGNFPDRFSARQFPNYSSELNVNALLLGDSALYLCASSLVQTQGGLVNEQFFGPGTRLTVL.

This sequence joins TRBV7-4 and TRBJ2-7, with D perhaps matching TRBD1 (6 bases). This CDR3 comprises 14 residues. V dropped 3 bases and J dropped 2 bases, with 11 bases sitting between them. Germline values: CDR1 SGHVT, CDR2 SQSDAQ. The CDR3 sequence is CASSFTGLPYEQYF. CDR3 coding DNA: TGTGCCAGCAGCTTCACAGGGCTTCCCTACGAGCAGTACTTC.

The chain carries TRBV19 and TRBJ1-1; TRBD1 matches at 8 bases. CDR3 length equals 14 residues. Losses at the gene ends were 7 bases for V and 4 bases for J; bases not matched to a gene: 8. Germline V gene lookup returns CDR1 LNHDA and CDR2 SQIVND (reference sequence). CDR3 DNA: TGTGCCAGTACTGCAGGGGGCTGGGGCACTGAAGCTTTCTTT. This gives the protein CASTAGGWGTEAFF.

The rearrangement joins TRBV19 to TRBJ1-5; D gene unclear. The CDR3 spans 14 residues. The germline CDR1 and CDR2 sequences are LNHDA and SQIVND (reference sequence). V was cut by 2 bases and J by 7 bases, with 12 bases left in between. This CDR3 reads CASSIRGGRQPQHF. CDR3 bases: TGTGCCAGTAGTATAAGAGGAGGGAGGCAGCCCCAGCATTTT.

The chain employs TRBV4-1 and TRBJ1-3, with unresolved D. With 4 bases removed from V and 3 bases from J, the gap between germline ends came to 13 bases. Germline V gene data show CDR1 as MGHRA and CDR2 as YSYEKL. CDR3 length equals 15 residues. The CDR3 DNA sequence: TGCGCCAGCAGCCCCCTTTACGGGGTTGGAAACACCATATATTTT. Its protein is CASSPLYGVGNTIYF.

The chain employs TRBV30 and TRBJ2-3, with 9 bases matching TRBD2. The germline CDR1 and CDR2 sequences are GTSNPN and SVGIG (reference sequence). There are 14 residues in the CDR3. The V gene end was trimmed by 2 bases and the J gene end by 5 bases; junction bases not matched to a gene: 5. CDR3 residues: CAWSKGGGVDTQYF. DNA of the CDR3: TGTGCCTGGAGTAAGGGCGGGGGGGTAGATACGCAGTATTTT.

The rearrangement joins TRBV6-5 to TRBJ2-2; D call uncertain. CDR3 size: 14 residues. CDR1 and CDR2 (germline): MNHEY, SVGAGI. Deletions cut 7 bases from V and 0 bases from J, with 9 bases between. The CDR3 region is CASTRSANTGELFF. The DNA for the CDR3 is TGTGCCAGCACTAGGAGCGCGAACACCGGGGAGCTGTTTTTT.

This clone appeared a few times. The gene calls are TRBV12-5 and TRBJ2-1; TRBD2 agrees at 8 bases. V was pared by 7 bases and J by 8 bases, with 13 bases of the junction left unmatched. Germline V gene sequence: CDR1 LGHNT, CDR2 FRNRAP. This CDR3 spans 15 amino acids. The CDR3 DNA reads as TGTGCTAGTGCCCCGGTTACCGGGGGGGCCCATGAGCAGTTCTTC. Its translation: CASAPVTGGAHEQFF.

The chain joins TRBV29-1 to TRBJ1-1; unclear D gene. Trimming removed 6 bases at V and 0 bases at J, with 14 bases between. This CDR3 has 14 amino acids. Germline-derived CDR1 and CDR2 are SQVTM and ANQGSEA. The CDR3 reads CSVPGEIMNTEAFF. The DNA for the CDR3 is TGCAGCGTCCCCGGGGAAATAATGAACACTGAAGCTTTCTTT.

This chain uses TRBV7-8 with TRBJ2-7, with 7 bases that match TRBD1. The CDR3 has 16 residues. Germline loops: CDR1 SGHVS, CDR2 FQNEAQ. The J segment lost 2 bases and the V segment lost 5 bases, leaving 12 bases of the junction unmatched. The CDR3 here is CASSPEVGTATYEQYF. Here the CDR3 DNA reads TGTGCCAGCAGCCCCGAGGTTGGGACAGCGACCTACGAGCAGTACTTC.

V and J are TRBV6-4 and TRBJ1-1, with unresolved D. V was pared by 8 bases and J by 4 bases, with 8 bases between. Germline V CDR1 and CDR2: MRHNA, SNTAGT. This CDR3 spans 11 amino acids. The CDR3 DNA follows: TGTGCCAGCGAGGCTTTCACTGAAGCTTTCTTT. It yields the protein CASEAFTEAFF.

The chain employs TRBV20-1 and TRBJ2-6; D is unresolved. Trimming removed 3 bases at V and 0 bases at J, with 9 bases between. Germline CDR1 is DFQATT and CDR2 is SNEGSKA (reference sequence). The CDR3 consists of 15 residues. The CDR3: CSASHAPSGANVLTF. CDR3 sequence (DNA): TGCAGTGCTAGTCACGCGCCCTCTGGGGCCAACGTCCTGACTTTC.

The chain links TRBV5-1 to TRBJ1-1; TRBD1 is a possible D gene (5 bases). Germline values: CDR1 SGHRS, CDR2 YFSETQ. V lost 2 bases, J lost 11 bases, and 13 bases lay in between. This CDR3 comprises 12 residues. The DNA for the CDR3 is TGCGCCAGCAGCTTATTAGACAGCAGGGCTTTCTTT. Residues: CASSLLDSRAFF.

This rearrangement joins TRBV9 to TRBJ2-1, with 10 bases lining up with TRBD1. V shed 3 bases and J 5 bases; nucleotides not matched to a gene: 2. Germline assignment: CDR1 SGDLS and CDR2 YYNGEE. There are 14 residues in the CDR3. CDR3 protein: CASSAGTGDNEQFF. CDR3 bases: TGTGCCAGCAGCGCCGGGACAGGGGACAATGAGCAGTTCTTC. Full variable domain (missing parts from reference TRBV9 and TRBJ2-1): DSGVTQTPKHLITATGQRVTLRCSPRSGDLSVYWYQQSLDQGLQFLIQYYNGEERAKGNILERFSAQQFPDLHSELNLSSLELGDSALYFCASSAGTGDNEQFFGPGTRLTVL.

The DNA for the CDR3 is TGTGCCAGCAGTTTAAGCGCGAAAGGTCGTCTTCTTGGCTACACCTTC. Translation: CASSLSAKGRLLGYTF. The genes are TRBV28 and TRBJ1-2; D gene uncertain. Trimming removed 2 bases from V and 7 bases from J, with 20 bases in between. The CDR3 has 16 residues. Germline V CDR1 and CDR2: MDHEN, SYDVKM.

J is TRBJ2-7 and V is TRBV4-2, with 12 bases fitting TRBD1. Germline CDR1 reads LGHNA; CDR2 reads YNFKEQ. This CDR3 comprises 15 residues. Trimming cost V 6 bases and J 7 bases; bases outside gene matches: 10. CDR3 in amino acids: CASSIGGTGGGEQYF. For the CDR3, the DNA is TGTGCCAGCAGTATCGGGGGGACAGGGGGCGGAGAGCAGTACTTC.

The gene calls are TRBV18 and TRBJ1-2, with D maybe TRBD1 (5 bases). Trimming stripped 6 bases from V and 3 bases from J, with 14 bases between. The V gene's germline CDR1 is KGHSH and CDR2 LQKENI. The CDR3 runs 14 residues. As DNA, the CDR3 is TGTGCCAGCTCCCCTGGGGGAGGGCACTATGGCTACACCTTC. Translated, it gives CASSPGGGHYGYTF.

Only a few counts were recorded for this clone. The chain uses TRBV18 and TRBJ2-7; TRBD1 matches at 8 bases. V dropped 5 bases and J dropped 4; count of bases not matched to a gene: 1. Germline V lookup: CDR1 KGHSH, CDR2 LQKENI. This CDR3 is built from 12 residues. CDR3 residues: CASSGDRYEQYF. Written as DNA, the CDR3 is TGTGCCAGCTCAGGGGACAGGTACGAGCAGTACTTC.

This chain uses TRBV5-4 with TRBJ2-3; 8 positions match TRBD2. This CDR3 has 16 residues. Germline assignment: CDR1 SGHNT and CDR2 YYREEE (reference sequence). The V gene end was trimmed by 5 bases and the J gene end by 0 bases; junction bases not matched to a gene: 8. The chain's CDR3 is CASSFDLAGSTDTQYF. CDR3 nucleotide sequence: TGTGCCAGCAGTTTCGACTTAGCGGGGAGCACAGATACGCAGTATTTT.

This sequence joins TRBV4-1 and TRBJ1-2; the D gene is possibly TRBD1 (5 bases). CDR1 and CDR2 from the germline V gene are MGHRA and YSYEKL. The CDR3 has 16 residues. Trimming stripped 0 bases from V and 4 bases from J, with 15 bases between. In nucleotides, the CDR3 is TGCGCCAGCAGCCAAGATCCGGGCAGGGATGCCTATGGCTACACCTTC. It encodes CASSQDPGRDAYGYTF.

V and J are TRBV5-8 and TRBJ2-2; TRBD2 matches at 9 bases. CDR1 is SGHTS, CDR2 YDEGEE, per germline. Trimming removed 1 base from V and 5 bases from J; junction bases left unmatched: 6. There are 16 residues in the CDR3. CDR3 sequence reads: CASSLFAGGRTGELFF. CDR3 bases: TGTGCCAGCAGCTTGTTTGCGGGGGGGCGTACCGGGGAGCTGTTTTTT.

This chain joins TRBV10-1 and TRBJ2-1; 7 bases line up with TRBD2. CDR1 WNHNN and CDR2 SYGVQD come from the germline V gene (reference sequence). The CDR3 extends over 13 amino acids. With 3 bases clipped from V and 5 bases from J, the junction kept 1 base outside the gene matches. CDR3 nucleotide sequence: TGCGCCAGCAGTGATGGACTAGACAATGAGCAGTTCTTC. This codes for CASSDGLDNEQFF.

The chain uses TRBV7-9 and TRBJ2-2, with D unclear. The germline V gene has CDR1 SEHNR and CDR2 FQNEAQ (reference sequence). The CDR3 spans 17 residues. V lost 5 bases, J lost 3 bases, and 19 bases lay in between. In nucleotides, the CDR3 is TGTGCCAGCAGCACAACTAAAGTCCCCGAACACACCGGGGAGCTGTTTTTT. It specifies CASSTTKVPEHTGELFF.

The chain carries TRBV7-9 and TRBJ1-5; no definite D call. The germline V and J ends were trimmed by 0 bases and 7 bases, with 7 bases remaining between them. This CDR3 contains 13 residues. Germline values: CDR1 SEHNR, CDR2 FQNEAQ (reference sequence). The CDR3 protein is CASSLALYQPQHF. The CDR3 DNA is TGTGCCAGCAGCTTAGCGCTCTACCAGCCCCAGCATTTT.

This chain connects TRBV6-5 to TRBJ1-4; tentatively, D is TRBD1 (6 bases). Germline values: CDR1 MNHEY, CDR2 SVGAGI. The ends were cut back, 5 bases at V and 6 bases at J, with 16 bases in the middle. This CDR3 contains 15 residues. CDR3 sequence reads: CASSPNTGNDEKLFF. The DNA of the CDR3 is TGTGCCAGCAGTCCTAACACAGGGAATGATGAAAAACTGTTTTTT.

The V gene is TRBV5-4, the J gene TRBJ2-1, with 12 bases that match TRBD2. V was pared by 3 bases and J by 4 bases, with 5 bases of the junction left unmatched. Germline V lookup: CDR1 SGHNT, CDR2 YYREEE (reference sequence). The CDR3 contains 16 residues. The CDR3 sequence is CASSSPSGGVYNEQFF. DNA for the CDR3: TGTGCCAGCAGCTCACCTAGCGGGGGGGTTTACAATGAGCAGTTCTTC.

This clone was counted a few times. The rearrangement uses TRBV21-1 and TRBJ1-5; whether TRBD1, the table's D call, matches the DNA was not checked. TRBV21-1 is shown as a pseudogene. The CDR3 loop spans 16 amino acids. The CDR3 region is CARSTGGLISNQPQHF. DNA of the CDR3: TGTGCCAGATCGACAGGGGGTCTAATAAGCAATCAGCCCCAGCATTTT.

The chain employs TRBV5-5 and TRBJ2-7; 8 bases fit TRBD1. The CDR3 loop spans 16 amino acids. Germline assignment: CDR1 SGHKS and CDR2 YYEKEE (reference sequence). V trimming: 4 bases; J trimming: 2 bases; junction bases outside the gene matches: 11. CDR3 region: CASSPRQGSPTYEQYF. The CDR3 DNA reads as TGTGCCAGCAGCCCGCGACAGGGGTCACCGACCTACGAGCAGTACTTC. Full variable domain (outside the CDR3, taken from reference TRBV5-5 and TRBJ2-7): DAGVTQSPTHLIKTRGQQVTLRCSPISGHKSVSWYQQVLGQGPQFIFQYYEKEERGRGNFPDRFSARQFPNYSSELNVNALLLGDSALYLCASSPRQGSPTYEQYFGPGTRLTVT.